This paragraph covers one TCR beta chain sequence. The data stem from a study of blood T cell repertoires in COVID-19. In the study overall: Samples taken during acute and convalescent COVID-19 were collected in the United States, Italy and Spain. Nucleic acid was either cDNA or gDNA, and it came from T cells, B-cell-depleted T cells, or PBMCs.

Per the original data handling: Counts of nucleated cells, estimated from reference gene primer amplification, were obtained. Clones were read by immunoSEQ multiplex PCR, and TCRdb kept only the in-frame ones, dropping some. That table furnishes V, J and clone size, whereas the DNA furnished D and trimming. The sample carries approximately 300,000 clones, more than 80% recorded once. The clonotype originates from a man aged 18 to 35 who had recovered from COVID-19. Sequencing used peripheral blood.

CDR3 sequence reads: CASSLTFYGVAEAFF. The CDR3 DNA follows: TGTGCCAGCAGTTTGACCTTTTATGGAGTTGCTGAAGCTTTCTTT. The rearrangement links TRBV27 to TRBJ1-1; no clear D gene. Trimming removed 3 bases at V and 6 bases at J, with 17 bases between. This CDR3 has 15 residues. Germline V gene sequence: CDR1 MNHEY, CDR2 SMNVEV (reference sequence).